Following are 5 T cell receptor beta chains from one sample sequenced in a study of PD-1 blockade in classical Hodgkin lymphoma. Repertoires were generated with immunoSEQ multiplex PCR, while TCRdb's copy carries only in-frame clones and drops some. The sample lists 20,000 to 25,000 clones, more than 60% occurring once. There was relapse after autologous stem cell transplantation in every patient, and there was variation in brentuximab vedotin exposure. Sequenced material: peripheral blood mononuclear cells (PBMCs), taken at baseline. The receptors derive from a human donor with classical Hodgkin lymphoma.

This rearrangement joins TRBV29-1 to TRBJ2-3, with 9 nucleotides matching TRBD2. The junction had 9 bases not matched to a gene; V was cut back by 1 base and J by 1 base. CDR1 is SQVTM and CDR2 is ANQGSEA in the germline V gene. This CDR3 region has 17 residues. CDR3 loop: CSVEGRLAGVGTDTQYF. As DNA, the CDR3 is TGCAGCGTTGAAGGGAGATTAGCGGGAGTAGGCACAGATACGCAGTATTTT.

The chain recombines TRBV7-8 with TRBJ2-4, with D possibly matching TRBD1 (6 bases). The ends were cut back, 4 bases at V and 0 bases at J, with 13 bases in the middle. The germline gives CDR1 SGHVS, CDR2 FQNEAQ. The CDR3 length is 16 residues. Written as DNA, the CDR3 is TGTGCCAGCAGCTCCGGACAGACCGTAGCCAAAAACATTCAGTACTTC. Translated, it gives CASSSGQTVAKNIQYF.

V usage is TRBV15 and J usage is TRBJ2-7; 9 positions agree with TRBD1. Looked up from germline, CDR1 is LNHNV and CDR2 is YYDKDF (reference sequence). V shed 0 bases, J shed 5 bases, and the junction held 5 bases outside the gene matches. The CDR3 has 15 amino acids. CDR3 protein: CATSRDGTGKDEQYF. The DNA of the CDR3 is TGTGCCACCAGCAGAGACGGGACAGGGAAGGACGAGCAGTACTTC.

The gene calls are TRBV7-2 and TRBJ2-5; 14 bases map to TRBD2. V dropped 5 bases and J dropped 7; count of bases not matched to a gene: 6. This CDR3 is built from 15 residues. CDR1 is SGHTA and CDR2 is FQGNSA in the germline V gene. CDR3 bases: TGTGCCAGCAGCCAAAGACTAGCGGGGGGGTGGACCCAGTACTTC. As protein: CASSQRLAGGWTQYF.

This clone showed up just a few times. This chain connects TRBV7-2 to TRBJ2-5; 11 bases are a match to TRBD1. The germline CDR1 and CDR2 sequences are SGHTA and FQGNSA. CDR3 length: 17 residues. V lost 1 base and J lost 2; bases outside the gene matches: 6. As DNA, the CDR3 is TGTGCCAGCAGCTTAGGGACAGGGGGCGTATTGCAAGAGACCCAGTACTTC. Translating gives CASSLGTGGVLQETQYF.